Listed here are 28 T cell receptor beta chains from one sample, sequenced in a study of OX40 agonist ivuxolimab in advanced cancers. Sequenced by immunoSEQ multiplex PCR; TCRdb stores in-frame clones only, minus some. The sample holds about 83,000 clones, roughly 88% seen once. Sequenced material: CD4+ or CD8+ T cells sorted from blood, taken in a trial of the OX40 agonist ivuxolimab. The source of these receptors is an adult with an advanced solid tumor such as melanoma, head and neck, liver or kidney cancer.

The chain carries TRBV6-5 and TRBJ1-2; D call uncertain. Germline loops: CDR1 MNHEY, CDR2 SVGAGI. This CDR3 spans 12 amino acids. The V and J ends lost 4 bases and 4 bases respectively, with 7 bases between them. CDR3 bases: TGTGCCAGCAGTTCGGGCTTCTATGGCTACACCTTC. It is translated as CASSSGFYGYTF.

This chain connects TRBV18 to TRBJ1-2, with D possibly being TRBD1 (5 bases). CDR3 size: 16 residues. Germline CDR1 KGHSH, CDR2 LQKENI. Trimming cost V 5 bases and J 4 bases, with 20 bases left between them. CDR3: CASSTRQWTYGYGYTF. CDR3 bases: TGTGCCAGCTCAACGAGACAGTGGACGTACGGCTATGGCTACACCTTC. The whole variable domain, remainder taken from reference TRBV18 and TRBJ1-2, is NAGVMQNPRHLVRRRGQEARLRCSPMKGHSHVYWYRQLPEEGLKFMVYLQKENIIDESGMPKERFSAEFPKEGPSILRIQQVVRGDSAAYFCASSTRQWTYGYGYTFGSGTRLTVV.

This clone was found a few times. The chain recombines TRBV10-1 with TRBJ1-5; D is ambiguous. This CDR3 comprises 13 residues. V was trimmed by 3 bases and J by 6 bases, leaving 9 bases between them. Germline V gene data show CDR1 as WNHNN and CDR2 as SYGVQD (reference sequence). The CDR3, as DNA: TGCGCCAGCAGTGAAACAGTAGGTCAGCCCCAGCATTTT. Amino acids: CASSETVGQPQHF.

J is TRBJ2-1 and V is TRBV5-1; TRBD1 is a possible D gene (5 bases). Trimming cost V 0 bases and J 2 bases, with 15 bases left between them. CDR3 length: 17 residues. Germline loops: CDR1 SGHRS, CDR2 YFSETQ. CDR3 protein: CASSLDMMSGPYNEQFF. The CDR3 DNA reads TGCGCCAGCAGCTTGGACATGATGTCAGGGCCCTACAATGAGCAGTTCTTC. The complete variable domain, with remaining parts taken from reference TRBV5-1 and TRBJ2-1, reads KAGVTQTPRYLIKTRGQQVTLSCSPISGHRSVSWYQQTPGQGLQFLFEYFSETQRNKGNFPGRFSGRQFSNSRSEMNVSTLELGDSALYLCASSLDMMSGPYNEQFFGPGTRLTVL.

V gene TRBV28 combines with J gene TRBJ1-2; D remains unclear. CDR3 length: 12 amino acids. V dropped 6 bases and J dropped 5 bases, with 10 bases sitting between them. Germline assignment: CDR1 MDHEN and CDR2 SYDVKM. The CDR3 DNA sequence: TGTGCCAGCAGCCCTCAGATATATGGCTACACCTTC. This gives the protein CASSPQIYGYTF.

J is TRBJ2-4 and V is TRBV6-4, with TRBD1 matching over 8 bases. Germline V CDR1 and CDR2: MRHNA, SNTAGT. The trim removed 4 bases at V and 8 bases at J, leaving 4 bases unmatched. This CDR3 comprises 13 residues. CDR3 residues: CASSVTGGHIQYF. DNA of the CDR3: TGTGCCAGCAGTGTAACAGGGGGTCACATTCAGTACTTC.

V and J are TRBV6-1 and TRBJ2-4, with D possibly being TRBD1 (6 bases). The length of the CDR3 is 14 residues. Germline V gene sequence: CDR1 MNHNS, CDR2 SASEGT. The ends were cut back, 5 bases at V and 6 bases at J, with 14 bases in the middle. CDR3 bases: TGTGCCAGCAGTTTTCAAGACAGGAGAAACATTCAGTACTTC. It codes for CASSFQDRRNIQYF.

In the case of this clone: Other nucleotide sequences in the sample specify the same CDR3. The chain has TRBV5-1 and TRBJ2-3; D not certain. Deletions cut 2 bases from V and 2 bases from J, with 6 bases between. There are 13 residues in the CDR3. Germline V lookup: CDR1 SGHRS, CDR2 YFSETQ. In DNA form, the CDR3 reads TGCGCCAGCAGCTTCTCCCACACAGATACGCAGTATTTT. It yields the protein CASSFSHTDTQYF.

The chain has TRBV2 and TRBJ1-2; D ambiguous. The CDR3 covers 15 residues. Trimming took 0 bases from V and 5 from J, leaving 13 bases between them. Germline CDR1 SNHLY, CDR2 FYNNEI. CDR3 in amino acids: CASSEARGDGYGYTF. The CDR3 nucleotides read TGTGCCAGCAGTGAAGCGCGGGGTGACGGGTATGGCTACACCTTC.

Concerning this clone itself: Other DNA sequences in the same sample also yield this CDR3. The CDR3 coding sequence is TGTGCCAGCTCACCATCGGGACTAGCATCATATCCCCAATATAGCGAGCAGTACTTC. It yields the protein CASSPSGLASYPQYSEQYF. The V and J genes are TRBV18 and TRBJ2-7; 9 bases agree with TRBD2. Trimming at V came to 2 bases and at J to 6 bases, leaving 20 bases not matched to a gene. Germline loops: CDR1 KGHSH, CDR2 LQKENI. This CDR3 has 19 amino acids.

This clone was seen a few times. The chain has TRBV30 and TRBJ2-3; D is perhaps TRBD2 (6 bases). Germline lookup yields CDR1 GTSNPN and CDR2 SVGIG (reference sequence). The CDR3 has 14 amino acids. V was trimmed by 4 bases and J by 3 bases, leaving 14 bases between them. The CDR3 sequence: CAWKKAGLTDTQYF. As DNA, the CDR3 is TGTGCCTGGAAAAAGGCGGGACTGACAGATACGCAGTATTTT.

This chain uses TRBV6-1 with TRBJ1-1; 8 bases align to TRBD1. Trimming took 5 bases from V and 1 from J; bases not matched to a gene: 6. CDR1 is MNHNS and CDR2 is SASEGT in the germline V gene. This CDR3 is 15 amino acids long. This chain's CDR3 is CASSPSGTGNTEAFF. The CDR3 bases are TGTGCCAGCAGTCCTTCCGGGACAGGGAACACTGAAGCTTTCTTT.

The chain's CDR3 is CASSLYRGVSEKLFF. Written as DNA, the CDR3 is TGTGCCAGCAGTTTGTACAGGGGAGTGAGTGAAAAACTGTTTTTT. The chain employs TRBV28 and TRBJ1-4, with 7 bases identical to TRBD1. V lost 3 bases, J lost 7 bases, and 8 bases stayed unmatched. The germline V gene encodes CDR1 MDHEN and CDR2 SYDVKM. The CDR3 spans 15 residues.

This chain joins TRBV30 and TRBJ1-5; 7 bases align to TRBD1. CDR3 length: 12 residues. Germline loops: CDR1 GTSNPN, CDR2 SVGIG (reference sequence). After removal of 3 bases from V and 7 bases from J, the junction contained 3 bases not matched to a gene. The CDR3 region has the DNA TGTGCCTGGAGCCAGGGGGAGCAGCCCCAGCATTTT. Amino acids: CAWSQGEQPQHF.

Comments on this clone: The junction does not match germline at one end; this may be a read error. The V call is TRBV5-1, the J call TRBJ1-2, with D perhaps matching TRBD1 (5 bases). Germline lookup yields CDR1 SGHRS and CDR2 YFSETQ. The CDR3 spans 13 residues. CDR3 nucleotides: TGCGCCAGCAGCTTGGATAGGGACTACGGCTACACCTTC. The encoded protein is CASSLDRDYGYTF.

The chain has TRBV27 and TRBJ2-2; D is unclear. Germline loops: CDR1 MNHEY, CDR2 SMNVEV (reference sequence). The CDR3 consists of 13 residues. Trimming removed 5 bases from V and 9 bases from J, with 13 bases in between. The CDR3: CASSPSTRWELFF. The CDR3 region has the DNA TGTGCCAGCAGTCCATCGACCCGTTGGGAGCTGTTTTTT.

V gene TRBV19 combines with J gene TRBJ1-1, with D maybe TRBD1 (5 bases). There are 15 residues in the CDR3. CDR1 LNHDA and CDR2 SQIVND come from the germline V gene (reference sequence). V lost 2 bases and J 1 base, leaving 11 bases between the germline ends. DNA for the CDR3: TGTGCCAGTAGTATACTCCGTGGGGGGAACACTGAAGCTTTCTTT. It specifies CASSILRGGNTEAFF. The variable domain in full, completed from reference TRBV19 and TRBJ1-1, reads DGGITQSPKYLFRKEGQNVTLSCEQNLNHDAMYWYRQDPGQGLRLIYYSQIVNDFQKGDIAEGYSVSREKKESFPLTVTSAQKNPTAFYLCASSILRGGNTEAFFGQGTRLTVV.

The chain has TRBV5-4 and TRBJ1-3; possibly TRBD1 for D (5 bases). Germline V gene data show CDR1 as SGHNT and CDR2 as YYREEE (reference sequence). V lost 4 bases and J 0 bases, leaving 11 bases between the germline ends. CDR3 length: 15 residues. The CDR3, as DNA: TGTGCCAGCAGCATCTGGGGCATCTCTGGAAACACCATATATTTT. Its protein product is CASSIWGISGNTIYF.

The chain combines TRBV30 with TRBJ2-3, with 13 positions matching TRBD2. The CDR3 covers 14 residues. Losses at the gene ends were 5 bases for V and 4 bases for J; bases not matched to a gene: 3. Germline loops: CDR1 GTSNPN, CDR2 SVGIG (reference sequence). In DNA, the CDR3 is TGTGCCTGGGGACTAGCGGGAGACGCAGATACGCAGTATTTT. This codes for CAWGLAGDADTQYF.

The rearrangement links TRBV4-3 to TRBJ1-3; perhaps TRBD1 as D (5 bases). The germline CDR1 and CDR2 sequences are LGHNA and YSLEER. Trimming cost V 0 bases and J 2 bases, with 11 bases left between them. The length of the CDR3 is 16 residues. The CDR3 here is CASSQDLRVPGNTIYF. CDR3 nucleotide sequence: TGCGCCAGCAGCCAAGACCTCAGGGTCCCTGGAAACACCATATATTTT.

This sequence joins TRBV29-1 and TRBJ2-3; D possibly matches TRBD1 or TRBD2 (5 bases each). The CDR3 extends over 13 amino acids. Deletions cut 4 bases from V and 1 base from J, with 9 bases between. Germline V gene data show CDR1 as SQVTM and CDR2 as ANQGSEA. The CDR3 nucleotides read TGCAGCGTTGCCCAGGGAGGCACAGATACGCAGTATTTT. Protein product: CSVAQGGTDTQYF.

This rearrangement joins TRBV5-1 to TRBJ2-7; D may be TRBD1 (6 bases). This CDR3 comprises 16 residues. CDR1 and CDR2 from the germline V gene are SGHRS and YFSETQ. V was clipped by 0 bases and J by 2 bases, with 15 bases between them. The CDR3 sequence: CASSLEVGAGTYEQYF. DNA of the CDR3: TGCGCCAGCAGCTTGGAGGTGGGGGCTGGGACCTACGAGCAGTACTTC. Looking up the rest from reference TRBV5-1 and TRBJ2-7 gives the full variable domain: KAGVTQTPRYLIKTRGQQVTLSCSPISGHRSVSWYQQTPGQGLQFLFEYFSETQRNKGNFPGRFSGRQFSNSRSEMNVSTLELGDSALYLCASSLEVGAGTYEQYFGPGTRLTVT.

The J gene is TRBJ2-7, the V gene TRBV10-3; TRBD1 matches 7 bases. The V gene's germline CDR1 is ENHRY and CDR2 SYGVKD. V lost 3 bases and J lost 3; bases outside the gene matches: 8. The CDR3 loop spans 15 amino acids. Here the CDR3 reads CAISDYTGEHYEQYF. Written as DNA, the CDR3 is TGTGCCATCAGTGACTATACAGGGGAGCACTACGAGCAGTACTTC.

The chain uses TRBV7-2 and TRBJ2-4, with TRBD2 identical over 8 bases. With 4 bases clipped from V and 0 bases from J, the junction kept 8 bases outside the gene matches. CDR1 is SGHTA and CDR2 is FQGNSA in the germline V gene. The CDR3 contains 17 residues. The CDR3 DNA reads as TGTGCCAGCAGCTATATAGCGGGAACCCTAGCCAAAAACATTCAGTACTTC. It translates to CASSYIAGTLAKNIQYF.

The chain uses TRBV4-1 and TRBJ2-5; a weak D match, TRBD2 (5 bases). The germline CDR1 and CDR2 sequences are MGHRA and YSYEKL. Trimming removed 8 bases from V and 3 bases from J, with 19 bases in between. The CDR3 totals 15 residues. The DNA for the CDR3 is TGCGCCAGCGAAAAGGGCAGCGGCGGAAAAGAGACCCAGTACTTC. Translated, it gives CASEKGSGGKETQYF.

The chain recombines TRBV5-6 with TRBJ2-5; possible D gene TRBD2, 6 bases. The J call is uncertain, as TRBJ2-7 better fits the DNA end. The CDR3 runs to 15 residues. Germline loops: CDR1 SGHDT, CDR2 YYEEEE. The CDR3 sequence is CASSLTGGATYEQYF. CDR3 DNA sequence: TGTGCCAGCAGCCTGACCGGGGGTGCGACCTACGAGCAGTACTTC.

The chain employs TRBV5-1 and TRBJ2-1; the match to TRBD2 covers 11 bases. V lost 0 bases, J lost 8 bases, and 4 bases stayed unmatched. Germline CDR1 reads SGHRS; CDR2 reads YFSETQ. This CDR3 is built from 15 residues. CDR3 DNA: TGCGCCAGCAGCTTGGCAGTAGCGGGAGGGGATGAGCAGTTCTTC. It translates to CASSLAVAGGDEQFF. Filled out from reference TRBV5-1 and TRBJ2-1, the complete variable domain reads KAGVTQTPRYLIKTRGQQVTLSCSPISGHRSVSWYQQTPGQGLQFLFEYFSETQRNKGNFPGRFSGRQFSNSRSEMNVSTLELGDSALYLCASSLAVAGGDEQFFGPGTRLTVL.

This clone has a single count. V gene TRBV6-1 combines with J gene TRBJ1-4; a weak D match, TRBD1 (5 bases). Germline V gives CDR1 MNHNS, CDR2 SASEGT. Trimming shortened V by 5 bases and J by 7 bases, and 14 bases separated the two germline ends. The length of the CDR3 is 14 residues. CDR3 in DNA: TGTGCCAGCAGTTTGAAGGGAGGGGCTGAAAAACTGTTTTTT. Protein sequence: CASSLKGGAEKLFF.